The entry below describes one T cell receptor beta chain. Its antigen is still unknown. The record originates from a study of cytotoxic CD8 clonotypes in ibrutinib-treated CLL. Study conclusions and caveats: Few clonotypes were public, and these shrank or held steady under treatment.

Sequencing used immunoSEQ multiplex PCR; TCRdb keeps in-frame clones, though not all of them. The sample lists 45,000 or so clones; roughly three fifths were seen once. Germline CDR1 and CDR2: LNHDA and SQIVND (reference sequence). J lost 4 bases, V lost 5 bases, and 7 bases had no gene match. This CDR3 comprises 15 residues. The rearrangement links TRBV19 to TRBJ2-2; 7 nucleotides align to TRBD1. The receptor's source is a human donor with chronic lymphocytic leukemia. The material was PBMCs, obtained after 24 months of ibrutinib treatment. CDR3 in DNA: TGTGCCAGTAGTCCCACAGGGGCGGCCACCGGGGAGCTGTTTTTT. This translates into CASSPTGAATGELFF.